The T cell receptor beta chain described here comes from a study of blood T cell repertoires in COVID-19. Germline-derived CDR1 and CDR2 are MGHDK and SYGVNS. The J segment lost 4 bases and the V segment lost 3 bases, leaving 4 bases of the junction unmatched. This CDR3 is built from 15 residues. Sequencing used immunoSEQ multiplex PCR; TCRdb keeps in-frame clones, though not all of them. This table has roughly 90,000 clones, about 88% appearing once. This sequence joins TRBV25-1 and TRBJ2-3; 10 positions agree with TRBD2. What was sequenced was peripheral blood. This receptor was taken from a woman older than 75 with active COVID-19. The CDR3 sequence is CASSDLAGVPDTQYF. DNA of the CDR3: TGTGCCAGCAGTGATCTAGCGGGAGTACCAGATACGCAGTATTTT. The whole variable domain, remainder taken from reference TRBV25-1 and TRBJ2-3, is EADIYQTPRYLVIGTGKKITLECSQTMGHDKMYWYQQDPGMELHLIHYSYGVNSTEKGDLSSESTVSRIRTEHFPLTLESARPSHTSQYLCASSDLAGVPDTQYFGPGTRLTVL.